This T cell receptor (beta chain) appears in the sequencing data of a study of blood T cell repertoires in COVID-19. As for the study in general: COVID-19 samples collected from the United States, Italy and Spain covered acute and convalescent phases. T cells, B-cell-depleted T cells, or PBMCs provided the cDNA or gDNA that served as material.

This clone is a singleton in its sample. In the original processing: Estimated nucleated cell counts came from reference gene primer amplification. This table comes from immunoSEQ multiplex PCR, and its TCRdb copy is limited to in-frame clones, with some not included. That table supplies the V and J calls and clone size; D and trimming were determined from the DNA. The sample holds roughly 280,000 clones, 75% to 90% seen once. This CDR3 has 14 amino acids. Trimming pared 7 bases from V and 6 bases from J, leaving 16 bases between. Germline V gene data show CDR1 as LNHDA and CDR2 as SQIVND (reference sequence).

Sample: peripheral blood. The sequence derives from a man younger than 45 with active or convalescent COVID-19. The chain joins TRBV19 to TRBJ2-4; D gene unclear. In DNA form, the CDR3 reads TGTGCCAGTACAGTATCCGGAGAGCGAAACATTCAGTACTTC. Translated: CASTVSGERNIQYF.